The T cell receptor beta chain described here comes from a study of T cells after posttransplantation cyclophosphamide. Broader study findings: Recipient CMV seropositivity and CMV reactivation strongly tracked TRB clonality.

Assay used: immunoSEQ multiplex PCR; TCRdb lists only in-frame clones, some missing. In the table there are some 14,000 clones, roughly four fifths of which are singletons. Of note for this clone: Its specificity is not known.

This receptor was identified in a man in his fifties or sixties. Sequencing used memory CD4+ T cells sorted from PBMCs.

CDR3 sequence (DNA): TGTGCCAGCAGCATAAATCCGGACAGGAGCTCCTACGAGCAGTACTTC. This gives the protein CASSINPDRSSYEQYF. This sequence joins TRBV9 and TRBJ2-7, with 7 bases that match TRBD1. This CDR3 region has 16 residues. The J segment lost 0 bases and the V segment lost 4 bases, leaving 10 bases of the junction unmatched. Germline CDR1 and CDR2: SGDLS and YYNGEE.